The 11 T cell receptor beta chains below all came from one sample that was sequenced in a study of blood T cell repertoires in COVID-19. The assay was immunoSEQ multiplex PCR, and TCRdb's table has in-frame clones only and misses some. Of 130,000 or so clones detected, approximately 88% appear once; the ten largest clones hold about 8%. Sequencing was carried out using peripheral blood. The origin of the receptors is a man aged 50-59 years with acute or convalescent COVID-19.

The chain links TRBV19 to TRBJ1-2; 8 nucleotides match TRBD1. This CDR3 region has 14 residues. The germline V gene has CDR1 LNHDA and CDR2 SQIVND (reference sequence). The J segment lost 2 bases and the V segment lost 7 bases, leaving 6 bases of the junction unmatched. CDR3 sequence reads: CASTRTGLNYGYTF. CDR3 nucleotide sequence: TGTGCCAGTACCAGGACAGGGTTAAACTATGGCTACACCTTC.

V and J are TRBV9 and TRBJ2-5, with a possible D match to TRBD2 (6 bases). Trimming removed 2 bases from V and 2 bases from J, with 7 bases in between. The CDR3 totals 13 residues. Germline CDR1 and CDR2: SGDLS and YYNGEE. The CDR3 spells CASSVAGQETQYF. Here the CDR3 DNA reads TGTGCCAGCAGCGTTGCGGGACAAGAGACCCAGTACTTC.

This chain uses TRBV19 with TRBJ1-3; D call uncertain. This CDR3 region has 14 residues. The germline V gene encodes CDR1 LNHDA and CDR2 SQIVND (reference sequence). Trimming pared 6 bases from V and 0 bases from J, leaving 9 bases between. The CDR3 loop reads CASRTRASGNTIYF. In DNA, the CDR3 is TGTGCCAGTAGAACGAGGGCCTCTGGAAACACCATATATTTT.

This chain connects TRBV6-5 to TRBJ2-5; tentatively, D is TRBD1 (6 bases). In germline, CDR1 is MNHEY, CDR2 SVGAGI. The CDR3 totals 15 residues. With 5 bases removed from V and 1 base from J, the gap between germline ends came to 14 bases. The DNA of the CDR3 is TGTGCCAGCAGTACGCCTAGGGACACCCAAGAGACCCAGTACTTC. Encoded protein: CASSTPRDTQETQYF.

V and J are TRBV11-2 and TRBJ1-3; 12 bases agree with TRBD1. Looked up from germline, CDR1 is SGHAT and CDR2 is FQNNGV. The CDR3 spans 17 residues. Unmatched junction bases numbered 7, after V lost 6 bases and J lost 1 base. CDR3 nucleotides: TGTGCCAGCAGATCCGGGACAGGGGGCGCGTCTGGAAACACCATATATTTT. Its protein product is CASRSGTGGASGNTIYF.

The chain recombines TRBV6-1 with TRBJ1-5; D is unclear. The CDR3 is 18 residues long. Per germline, CDR1 MNHNS and CDR2 SASEGT. The ends were cut back, 1 base at V and 0 bases at J, with 16 bases in the middle. This CDR3 reads CASSEVPSGAVSNQPQHF. CDR3 DNA sequence: TGTGCCAGCAGTGAAGTACCAAGCGGAGCCGTTAGCAATCAGCCCCAGCATTTT.

This sequence joins TRBV6-4 and TRBJ1-5, with 7 bases matching TRBD1. Germline V gives CDR1 MRHNA, CDR2 SNTAGT. Trimming took 8 bases from V and 3 from J; bases not matched to a gene: 13. This CDR3 has 16 residues. CDR3 amino acids: CASQNGSGQDNQPQHF. Here the CDR3 DNA reads TGTGCCAGCCAGAATGGGTCCGGACAGGACAATCAGCCCCAGCATTTT.

The CDR3 sequence is CASSRGQGGNSPLHF. CDR3 DNA sequence: TGTGCCAGCAGCCGCGGACAGGGTGGGAATTCACCCCTCCACTTT. V and J are TRBV6-5 and TRBJ1-6; 8 nucleotides align to TRBD1. The V segment lost 6 bases and the J segment 7 bases; nucleotides outside the gene matches: 8. The CDR3 is 15 residues long. Germline CDR1 and CDR2: MNHEY and SVGAGI.

This rearrangement joins TRBV19 to TRBJ2-2, with D possibly matching TRBD2 (6 bases). CDR1 and CDR2 from the germline V gene are LNHDA and SQIVND (reference sequence). Trimming left V 4 bases short and J 6 bases short, with 15 bases between. The CDR3 has 15 residues. CDR3 nucleotides: TGTGCCAGTAGTAGGATAAGGGGAGGACCCGGGGAGCTGTTTTTT. Translated: CASSRIRGGPGELFF.

A few counts support this clone. This chain connects TRBV4-3 to TRBJ2-2; 9 bases map to TRBD2. Germline-derived CDR1 and CDR2 are LGHNA and YSLEER. V dropped 8 bases and J dropped 2; count of bases not matched to a gene: 9. This CDR3 is 16 amino acids long. CDR3 sequence (DNA): TGCGCCAGCGGACTGCTAGCGGGGTTAAACACCGGGGAGCTGTTTTTT. Protein product: CASGLLAGLNTGELFF.

This clone was counted once. This chain links TRBV24-1 with TRBJ1-6; D is perhaps TRBD1 (5 bases). CDR3 length: 15 amino acids. V gave up 5 bases and J gave up 12 bases, with 19 bases separating them. Germline CDR1 reads KGHDR; CDR2 reads SFDVKD. CDR3 sequence: CATSAPRQIIQPLHF. Here the CDR3 DNA reads TGTGCCACCAGTGCTCCGAGACAGATAATTCAACCCCTCCACTTT.